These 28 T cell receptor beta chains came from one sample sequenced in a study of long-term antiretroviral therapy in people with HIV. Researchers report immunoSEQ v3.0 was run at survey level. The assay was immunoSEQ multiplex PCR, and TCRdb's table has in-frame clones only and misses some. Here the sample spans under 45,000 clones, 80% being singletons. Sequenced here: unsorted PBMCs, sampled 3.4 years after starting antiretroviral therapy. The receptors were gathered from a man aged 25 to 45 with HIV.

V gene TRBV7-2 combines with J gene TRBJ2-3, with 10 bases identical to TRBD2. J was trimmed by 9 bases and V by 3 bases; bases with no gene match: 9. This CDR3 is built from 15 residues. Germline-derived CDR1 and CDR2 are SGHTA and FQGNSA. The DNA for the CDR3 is TGTGCCAGCAGCTTGGGAGGGGTAGCGGGAGGAACGCAGTATTTT. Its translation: CASSLGGVAGGTQYF.

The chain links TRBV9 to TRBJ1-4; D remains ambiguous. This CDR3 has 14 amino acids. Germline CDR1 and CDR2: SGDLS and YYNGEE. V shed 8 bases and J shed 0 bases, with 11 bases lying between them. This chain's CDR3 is CASGMRPTNEKLFF. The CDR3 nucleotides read TGTGCCAGTGGTATGAGACCAACTAATGAAAAACTGTTTTTT.

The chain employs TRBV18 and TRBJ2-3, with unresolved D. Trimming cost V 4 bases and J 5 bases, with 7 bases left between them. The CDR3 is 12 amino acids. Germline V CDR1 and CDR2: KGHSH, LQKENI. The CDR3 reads CASSQNVDTQYF. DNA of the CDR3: TGTGCCAGCTCACAGAACGTAGATACGCAGTATTTT.

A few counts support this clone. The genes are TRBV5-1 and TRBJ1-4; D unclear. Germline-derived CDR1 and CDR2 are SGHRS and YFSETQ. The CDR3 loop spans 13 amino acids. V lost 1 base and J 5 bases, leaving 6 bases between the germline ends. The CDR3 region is CASSLSWNEKLFF. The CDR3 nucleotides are TGCGCCAGCAGCTTGTCTTGGAATGAAAAACTGTTTTTT.

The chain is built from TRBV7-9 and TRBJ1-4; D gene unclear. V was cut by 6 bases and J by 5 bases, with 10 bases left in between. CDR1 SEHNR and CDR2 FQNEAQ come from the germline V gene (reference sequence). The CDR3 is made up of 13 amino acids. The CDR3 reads CASRQDTNEKLFF. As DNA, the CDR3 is TGTGCCAGCAGACAAGACACAAATGAAAAACTGTTTTTT.

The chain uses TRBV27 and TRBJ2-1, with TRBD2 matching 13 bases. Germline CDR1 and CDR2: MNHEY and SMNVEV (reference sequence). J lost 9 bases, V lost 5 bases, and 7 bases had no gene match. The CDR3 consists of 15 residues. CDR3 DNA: TGTGCCAGCAGTGAAACTAGCGGGAGGGCGGGTGAGCAGTTCTTC. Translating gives CASSETSGRAGEQFF.

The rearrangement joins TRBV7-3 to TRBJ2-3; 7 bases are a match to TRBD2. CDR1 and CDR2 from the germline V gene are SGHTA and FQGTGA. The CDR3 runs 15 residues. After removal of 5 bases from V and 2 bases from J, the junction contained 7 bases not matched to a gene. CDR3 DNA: TGTGCCAGCAGCCCCTCCGGGACTACCACAGATACGCAGTATTTT. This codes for CASSPSGTTTDTQYF.

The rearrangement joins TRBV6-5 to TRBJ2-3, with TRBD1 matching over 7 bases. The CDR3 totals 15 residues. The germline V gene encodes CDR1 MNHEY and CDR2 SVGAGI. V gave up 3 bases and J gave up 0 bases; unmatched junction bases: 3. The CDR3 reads CASSYEGASTDTQYF. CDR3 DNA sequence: TGTGCCAGCAGTTATGAGGGGGCTAGCACAGATACGCAGTATTTT.

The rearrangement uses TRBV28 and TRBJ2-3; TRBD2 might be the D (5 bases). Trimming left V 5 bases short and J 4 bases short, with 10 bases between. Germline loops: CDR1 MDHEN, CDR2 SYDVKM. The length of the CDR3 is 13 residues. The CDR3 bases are TGTGCCAGCAGTCCCATGAGGGCAGATACGCAGTATTTT. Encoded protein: CASSPMRADTQYF.

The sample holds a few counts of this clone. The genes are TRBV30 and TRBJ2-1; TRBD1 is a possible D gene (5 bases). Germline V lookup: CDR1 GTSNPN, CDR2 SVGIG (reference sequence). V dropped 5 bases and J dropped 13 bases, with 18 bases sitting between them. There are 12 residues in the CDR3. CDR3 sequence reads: CAWDQRQLPQFF. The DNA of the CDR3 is TGTGCCTGGGACCAAAGACAGCTCCCCCAGTTCTTC.

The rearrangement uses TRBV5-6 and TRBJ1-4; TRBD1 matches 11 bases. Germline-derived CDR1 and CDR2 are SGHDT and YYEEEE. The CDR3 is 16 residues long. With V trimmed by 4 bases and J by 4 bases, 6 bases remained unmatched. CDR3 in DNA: TGTGCCAGCAGCATTAGGACAGGGGGCTATAATGAAAAACTGTTTTTT. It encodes CASSIRTGGYNEKLFF.

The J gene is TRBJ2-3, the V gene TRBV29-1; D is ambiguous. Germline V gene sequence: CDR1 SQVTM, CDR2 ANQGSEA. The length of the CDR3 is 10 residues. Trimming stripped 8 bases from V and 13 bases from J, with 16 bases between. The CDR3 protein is CSIRQASEYF. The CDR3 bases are TGCAGCATCCGTCAGGCTAGTGAGTATTTT.

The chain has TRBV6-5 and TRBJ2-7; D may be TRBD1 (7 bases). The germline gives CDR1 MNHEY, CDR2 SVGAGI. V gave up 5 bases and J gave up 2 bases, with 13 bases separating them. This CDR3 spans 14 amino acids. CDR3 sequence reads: CASSVTGRTYEQYF. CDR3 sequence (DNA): TGTGCCAGCAGTGTGACAGGGAGGACCTACGAGCAGTACTTC.

The CDR3 spells CASSPGQKYEQYF. CDR3 bases: TGTGCCAGCAGCCCGGGACAGAAGTACGAGCAGTACTTC. The chain uses TRBV4-2 and TRBJ2-7, with 7 bases fitting TRBD1. The V gene's germline CDR1 is LGHNA and CDR2 YNFKEQ. J gave up 4 bases and V 4 bases, and 4 bases lay outside the gene matches. The CDR3 runs 13 residues.

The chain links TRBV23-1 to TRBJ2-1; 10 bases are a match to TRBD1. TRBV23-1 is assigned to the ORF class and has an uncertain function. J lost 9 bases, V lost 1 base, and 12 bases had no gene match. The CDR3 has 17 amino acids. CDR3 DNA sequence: TGCGCCAGCAGTCAATTGTCCGGGACAGGGGTAGGGTGTGAGCAGTTCTTC. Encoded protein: CASSQLSGTGVGCEQFF.

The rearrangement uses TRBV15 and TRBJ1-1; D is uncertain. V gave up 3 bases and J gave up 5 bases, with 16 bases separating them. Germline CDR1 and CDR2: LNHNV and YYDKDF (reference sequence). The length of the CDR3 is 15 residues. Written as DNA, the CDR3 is TGTGCCACCAGCAGTTTACACCTATGGGCGACTGAAGCTTTCTTT. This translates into CATSSLHLWATEAFF.

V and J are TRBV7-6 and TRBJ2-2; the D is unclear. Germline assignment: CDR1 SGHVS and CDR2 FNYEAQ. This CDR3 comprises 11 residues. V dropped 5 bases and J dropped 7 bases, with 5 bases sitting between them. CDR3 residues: CASSPSGELFF. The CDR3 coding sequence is TGTGCCAGCAGCCCCAGCGGGGAGCTGTTTTTT.

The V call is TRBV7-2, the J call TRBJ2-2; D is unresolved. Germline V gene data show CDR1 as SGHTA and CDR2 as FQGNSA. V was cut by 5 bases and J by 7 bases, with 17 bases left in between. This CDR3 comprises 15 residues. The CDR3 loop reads CASSPINGPVGELFF. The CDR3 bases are TGTGCCAGCAGCCCGATAAACGGCCCGGTCGGGGAGCTGTTTTTT.

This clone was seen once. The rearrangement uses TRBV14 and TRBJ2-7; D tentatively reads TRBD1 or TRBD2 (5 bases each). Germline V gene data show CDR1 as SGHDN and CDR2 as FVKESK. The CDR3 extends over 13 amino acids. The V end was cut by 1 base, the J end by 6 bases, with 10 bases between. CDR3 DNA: TGTGCCAGCAGCCAAGTCGTTGGGGGCGAGCAGTACTTC. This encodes CASSQVVGGEQYF.

For the CDR3, the DNA is TGTGCCAGCTCACCCGGACAGGGAGGTCAGCCCCAGCATTTT. This translates into CASSPGQGGQPQHF. The V call is TRBV18, the J call TRBJ1-5; 8 bases align to TRBD1. The germline V gene encodes CDR1 KGHSH and CDR2 LQKENI. V gave up 3 bases and J gave up 6 bases; unmatched junction bases: 4. The CDR3 contains 14 residues.

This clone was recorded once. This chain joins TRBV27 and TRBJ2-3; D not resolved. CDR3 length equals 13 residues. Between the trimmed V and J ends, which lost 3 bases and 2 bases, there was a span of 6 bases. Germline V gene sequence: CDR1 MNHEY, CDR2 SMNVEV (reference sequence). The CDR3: CASSLGITDTQYF. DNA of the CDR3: TGTGCCAGCAGTTTGGGGATCACAGATACGCAGTATTTT.

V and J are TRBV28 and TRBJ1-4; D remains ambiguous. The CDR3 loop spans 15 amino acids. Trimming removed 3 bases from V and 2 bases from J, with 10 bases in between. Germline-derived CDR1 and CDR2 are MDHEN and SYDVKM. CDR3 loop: CASSFLGETNEKLFF. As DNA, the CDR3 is TGTGCCAGCAGTTTTCTTGGGGAGACTAATGAAAAACTGTTTTTT.

This CDR3 is CASSGKTGKVTEAFF. The CDR3 DNA sequence: TGCGCCAGCAGCGGGAAGACAGGGAAGGTAACTGAAGCTTTCTTT. The chain carries TRBV5-1 and TRBJ1-1, with TRBD1 matching over 7 bases. This CDR3 is built from 15 residues. Losses at the gene ends were 4 bases for V and 5 bases for J; bases not matched to a gene: 11. In germline, CDR1 is SGHRS, CDR2 YFSETQ. The variable domain in full, completed from reference TRBV5-1 and TRBJ1-1, reads KAGVTQTPRYLIKTRGQQVTLSCSPISGHRSVSWYQQTPGQGLQFLFEYFSETQRNKGNFPGRFSGRQFSNSRSEMNVSTLELGDSALYLCASSGKTGKVTEAFFGQGTRLTVV.

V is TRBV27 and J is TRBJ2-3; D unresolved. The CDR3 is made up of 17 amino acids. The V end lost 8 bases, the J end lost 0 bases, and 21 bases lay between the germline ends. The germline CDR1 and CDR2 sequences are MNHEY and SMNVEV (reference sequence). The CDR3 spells CASRFLIRNSSTDTQYF. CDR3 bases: TGTGCCAGCCGCTTTCTGATCCGTAACTCTAGCACAGATACGCAGTATTTT.

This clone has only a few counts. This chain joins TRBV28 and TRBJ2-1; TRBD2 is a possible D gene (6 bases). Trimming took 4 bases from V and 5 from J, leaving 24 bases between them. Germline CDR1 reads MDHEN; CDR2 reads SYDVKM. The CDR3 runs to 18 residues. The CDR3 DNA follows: TGTGCCAGCAGTTCCCTAGAGGAGCGGGTAGCCGTAAACAATGAGCAGTTCTTC. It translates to CASSSLEERVAVNNEQFF.

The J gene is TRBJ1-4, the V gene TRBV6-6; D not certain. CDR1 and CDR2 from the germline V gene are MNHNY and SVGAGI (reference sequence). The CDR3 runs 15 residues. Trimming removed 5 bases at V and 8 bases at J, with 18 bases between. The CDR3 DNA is TGTGCCAGCAGTGGTCTCGGGGTGGGAGGAGAAAAACTGTTTTTT. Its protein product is CASSGLGVGGEKLFF.

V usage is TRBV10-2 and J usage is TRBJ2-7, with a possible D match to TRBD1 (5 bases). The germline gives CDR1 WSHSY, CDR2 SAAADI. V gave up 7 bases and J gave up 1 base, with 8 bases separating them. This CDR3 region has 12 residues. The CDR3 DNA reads TGCGCCAGCAAGGCAGGGTCCTACGAGCAGTACTTC. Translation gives CASKAGSYEQYF.

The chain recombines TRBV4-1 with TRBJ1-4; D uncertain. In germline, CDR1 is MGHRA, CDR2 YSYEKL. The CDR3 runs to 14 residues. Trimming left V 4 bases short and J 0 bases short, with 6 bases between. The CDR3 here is CASSLDSTNEKLFF. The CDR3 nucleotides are TGCGCCAGCAGCCTAGACTCAACTAATGAAAAACTGTTTTTT.